A selection of T cell receptor beta chains follows, all from one sample in a study of cytomegalovirus exposure and HLA in healthy donors. Profiled with immunoSEQ multiplex PCR; TCRdb holds only in-frame clones, not every one. Here the sample spans 100,000 to 150,000 clones, 80% being singletons. Sequencing used PBMCs. The receptors come from a man aged 30 to 45 in good health and CMV-seronegative. The conserved cysteine and the conserved F or W are not part of the CDR3 here. Expanded clones get a size class; other rows say once, few or many, or leave the size out.

clone_size,j_call,v_call,cdr3_aa
once,TRBJ2-1,TRBV14,ASSQEHRGIFYNEQF
NA,TRBJ1-4,TRBV19,ASSIRTGPREKLF
few,TRBJ2-7,TRBV2,ASSEARIVWSYEQY
few,TRBJ1-1,TRBV10-3,AIRGGDTEAF
NA,TRBJ2-1,TRBV28,ATHPEGVKFYNEQF
once,TRBJ2-5,TRBV10-1,ASSESDSWGETQY
NA,TRBJ2-7,TRBV7-9,ASSLGLVSEQY
NA,TRBJ2-7,TRBV30,AWSPGLGQYYEQY
NA,TRBJ1-6,TRBV2,ASSDRTGVRSPLH
NA,TRBJ1-2,TRBV18,ASSPQGGGGGHLKGYT
NA,TRBJ1-6,TRBV6-5,ASSPGVVFNSPLH
NA,TRBJ2-1,TRBV27,ASSTGLEQF
NA,TRBJ1-5,TRBV23-1,ASAGINQPQH
NA,TRBJ1-5,TRBV5-4,ASSAAPTQPQH
NA,TRBJ1-5,TRBV2,ASNQGRAPQPQH
few,TRBJ2-3,TRBV4-1,ASSQQPSGSPIDTQY
NA,TRBJ1-4,TRBV7-2,ASSQDREGEKLF
NA,TRBJ1-4,TRBV6-5,ASSYSRGGDEKLF
NA,TRBJ2-7,TRBV2,ASSPPGQGHEQY
NA,TRBJ2-1,TRBV18,ASSPPSSGRAWEQF
NA,TRBJ2-3,TRBV5-1,ASSLALAGVIDTQY
NA,TRBJ2-7,TRBV13,ASSREKSGRAAHEQY
NA,TRBJ1-2,TRBV25-1,ASSDPTGSLEGDYGYT
NA,TRBJ1-5,TRBV7-2,ASSPAGGIRPQH
NA,TRBJ1-4,TRBV5-1,ASTREQMNEKLF
NA,TRBJ1-2,TRBV4-1,ASSRLGGSGYGYT
NA,TRBJ2-1,TRBV7-2,ASSFSGGPYNEQF
NA,TRBJ1-5,TRBV4-1,ASSPRLGTGGSGNQPQH
few,TRBJ1-5,TRBV6-6,ASSPIGQPQH